This T cell receptor beta chain was identified during a study of cytomegalovirus exposure and HLA in healthy donors. Points from the study as a whole: In a later analysis, HLA-C alleles had the fewest associated TCRs, DRB1 alleles the most.

V gave up 6 bases and J gave up 3 bases; unmatched junction bases: 5. Germline V CDR1 and CDR2: MNHNS, SASEGT. The CDR3 loop spans 15 amino acids. Details on this clone: The antigen is unknown.

The PCR was carried out with 60 Vbeta primers and 13 Jbeta primers. Sequencing was performed with immunoSEQ multiplex PCR; in TCRdb, only in-frame clones are kept and a portion is missing. The sample consists of 150,000 to 200,000 clones, about 85% of them appearing once. The chain joins TRBV6-1 to TRBJ2-1; TRBD2 aligns across 10 bases. Sequenced sample: PBMCs. The TCR was taken from a man between 18 and 35 years old in good health and CMV-seropositive. CDR3 amino acids: CASRTAGGIYNEQFF. The CDR3 coding sequence is TGTGCCAGCAGGACAGCGGGGGGGATCTACAATGAGCAGTTCTTC.